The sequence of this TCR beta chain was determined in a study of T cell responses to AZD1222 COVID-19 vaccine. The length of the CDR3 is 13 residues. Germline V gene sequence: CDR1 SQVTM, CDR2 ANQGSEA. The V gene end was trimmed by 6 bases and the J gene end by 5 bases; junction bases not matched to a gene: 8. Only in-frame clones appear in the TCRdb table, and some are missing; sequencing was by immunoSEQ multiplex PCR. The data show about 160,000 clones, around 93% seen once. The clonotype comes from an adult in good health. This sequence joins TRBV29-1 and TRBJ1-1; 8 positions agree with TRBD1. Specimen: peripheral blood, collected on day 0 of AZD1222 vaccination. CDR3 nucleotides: TGCAGCGTCGCGCGACAGGGGATGACTGAAGCTTTCTTT. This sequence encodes CSVARQGMTEAFF.